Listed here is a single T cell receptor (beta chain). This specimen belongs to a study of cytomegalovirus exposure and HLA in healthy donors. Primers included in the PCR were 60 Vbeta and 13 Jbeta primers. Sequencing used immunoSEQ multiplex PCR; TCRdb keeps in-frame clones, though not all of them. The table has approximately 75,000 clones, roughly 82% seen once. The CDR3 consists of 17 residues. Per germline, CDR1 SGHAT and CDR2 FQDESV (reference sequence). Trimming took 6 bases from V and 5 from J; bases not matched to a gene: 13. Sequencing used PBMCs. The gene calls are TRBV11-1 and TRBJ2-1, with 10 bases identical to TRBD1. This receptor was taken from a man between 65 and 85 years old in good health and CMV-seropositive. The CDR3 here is CASREGPGTGENNEQFF. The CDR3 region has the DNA TGTGCCAGCAGGGAGGGCCCCGGGACAGGGGAGAACAATGAGCAGTTCTTC.